Below, 4 T cell receptor beta chains from the same sample are listed, as sequenced in a study of T cell changes during pregnancy in multiple sclerosis. Some clones are missing from TCRdb's copy, which holds only in-frame ones; the method was immunoSEQ multiplex PCR. The repertoire holds 75,000 to 100,000 clones, with roughly nine tenths as singletons. This material consisted of peripheral blood, taken after pregnancy. All receptors come from a female donor in good health, enrolled as a control in a pregnancy study.

V and J are TRBV28 and TRBJ1-1, with D tentatively TRBD1 (5 bases). This CDR3 comprises 12 residues. V gave up 6 bases and J gave up 7 bases, with 12 bases separating them. CDR1 is MDHEN and CDR2 is SYDVKM in the germline V gene. Here the CDR3 DNA reads TGTGCCAGCAGAGGGGATAAAGATGAAGCTTTCTTT. As protein: CASRGDKDEAFF.

This clone turned up a few times. The V call is TRBV2, the J call TRBJ1-1; D not resolved. V was pared by 6 bases and J by 6 bases, with 11 bases between. Germline V gene lookup returns CDR1 SNHLY and CDR2 FYNNEI. This CDR3 is 12 amino acids long. CDR3 in DNA: TGTGCCAGCAGAAGGCAGGCTTCTGAAGCTTTCTTT. Translation gives CASRRQASEAFF.

The V and J genes are TRBV9 and TRBJ2-7; TRBD1 might be the D (5 bases). Germline V gene lookup returns CDR1 SGDLS and CDR2 YYNGEE. The CDR3 contains 15 residues. V gave up 0 bases and J gave up 1 base, with 11 bases separating them. This CDR3 is CASSVGAKGSYEQYF. The CDR3 region has the DNA TGTGCCAGCAGCGTAGGGGCTAAGGGGTCCTACGAGCAGTACTTC.

The J gene is TRBJ1-4, the V gene TRBV6-1, with 7 bases matching TRBD1. There are 17 residues in the CDR3. Germline CDR1 MNHNS, CDR2 SASEGT. After removal of 2 bases from V and 2 bases from J, the junction contained 8 bases not matched to a gene. CDR3 residues: CASSERRGLGTNEKLFF. In nucleotides, the CDR3 is TGTGCCAGCAGTGAAAGGAGGGGGCTGGGGACTAATGAAAAACTGTTTTTT.